The next 21 T cell receptor beta chains were all read from a single sample in a study of human thymus T cells. Thymus was obtained from resections taken during corrective heart surgery. Generated by immunoSEQ multiplex PCR, the TCRdb table keeps only in-frame clones and is missing some. The data hold about 78,000 clones, with 95% to 98% observed a single time. Sequencing was performed on thymus tissue. The receptors originated from a boy younger than two with a congenital heart defect but otherwise immunologically healthy.

The V gene is TRBV9, the J gene TRBJ2-2, with no clear D. The CDR3 runs 14 residues. Trimming removed 4 bases from V and 6 bases from J, with 13 bases in between. Germline CDR1 and CDR2: SGDLS and YYNGEE. The CDR3 coding sequence is TGTGCCAGCAGCCCACGATATCCCGCCGGGGAGCTGTTTTTT. Translated, it gives CASSPRYPAGELFF.

V is TRBV30 and J is TRBJ2-5, with a possible D match to TRBD2 (6 bases). The CDR3 is made up of 12 amino acids. Trimming shortened V by 3 bases and J by 5 bases, and 10 bases separated the two germline ends. Germline V lookup: CDR1 GTSNPN, CDR2 SVGIG (reference sequence). The CDR3 sequence is CAWSRGLETQYF. DNA for the CDR3: TGTGCCTGGAGCCGGGGGTTGGAGACCCAGTACTTC.

The chain has TRBV14 and TRBJ1-2, with 10 bases aligning to TRBD1. Trimming at V came to 4 bases and at J to 8 bases, leaving 16 bases not matched to a gene. Germline V gene sequence: CDR1 SGHDN, CDR2 FVKESK. The CDR3 spans 17 residues. DNA for the CDR3: TGTGCCAGCAGCCCCGATCTACTCTACGGACAGGGGGGAGGCTACACCTTC. Translation gives CASSPDLLYGQGGGYTF.

In this sample, this clone turned up a few times. The chain uses TRBV11-3 and TRBJ2-5; D not certain. Germline V gives CDR1 SGHNT, CDR2 YENEEA. The length of the CDR3 is 15 residues. V lost 4 bases and J lost 5, with 17 bases in between. The CDR3 sequence is CASSSSGSVPETQYF. As DNA, the CDR3 is TGTGCCAGCAGCTCTTCGGGCTCCGTGCCGGAGACCCAGTACTTC.

The chain joins TRBV6-1 to TRBJ2-1, with 12 bases fitting TRBD1. Germline V gene sequence: CDR1 MNHNS, CDR2 SASEGT. V dropped 4 bases and J dropped 7; count of bases not matched to a gene: 17. The length of the CDR3 is 19 residues. CDR3 coding DNA: TGTGCCAGCAGTGCCGGGACAGGGGGCGGGAGGCCAAAAAGGAATGAGCAGTTCTTC. Its protein product is CASSAGTGGGRPKRNEQFF.

V and J are TRBV7-9 and TRBJ2-7, with TRBD1 matching over 9 bases. Germline V gives CDR1 SEHNR, CDR2 FQNEAQ (reference sequence). Losses at the gene ends were 3 bases for V and 4 bases for J; bases not matched to a gene: 4. The CDR3 runs 14 residues. The CDR3: CASSLTGGEYEQYF. CDR3 sequence (DNA): TGTGCCAGCAGCTTGACAGGGGGAGAGTACGAGCAGTACTTC.

The chain couples TRBV25-1 to TRBJ1-1; 7 positions match TRBD1. The CDR3 runs 13 residues. CDR1 and CDR2 from the germline V gene are MGHDK and SYGVNS. The junction had 5 bases not matched to a gene; V was cut back by 6 bases and J by 4 bases. The CDR3 is CASRTGEVTEAFF. In DNA, the CDR3 is TGTGCCAGCAGAACAGGGGAGGTCACTGAAGCTTTCTTT.

V usage is TRBV7-9 and J usage is TRBJ2-1; D not resolved. The CDR3 length is 11 residues. V was trimmed by 6 bases and J by 5 bases, leaving 5 bases between them. Germline CDR1 reads SEHNR; CDR2 reads FQNEAQ (reference sequence). CDR3 sequence reads: CASRLNNEQFF. The CDR3 coding sequence is TGTGCCAGCAGGTTAAACAATGAGCAGTTCTTC.

The chain has TRBV5-8 and TRBJ2-1, with 7 positions matching TRBD1. The CDR3 loop spans 17 amino acids. The ends lost 3 bases at V and 1 base at J; junction bases unmatched: 10. Germline V gene sequence: CDR1 SGHTS, CDR2 YDEGEE. CDR3 in amino acids: CASSWEKTGTSYNEQFF. CDR3 nucleotide sequence: TGTGCCAGCAGCTGGGAAAAGACAGGGACGTCCTACAATGAGCAGTTCTTC.

The chain is built from TRBV7-2 and TRBJ2-1; tentative D call: TRBD2 (5 bases). Trimming stripped 5 bases from V and 4 bases from J, with 21 bases between. CDR1 and CDR2 from the germline V gene are SGHTA and FQGNSA. The CDR3 sequence is 17 residues long. Written as DNA, the CDR3 is TGTGCCAGCAGCCCCCCCCTACTTGGGGAGACTTACAATGAGCAGTTCTTC. This sequence encodes CASSPPLLGETYNEQFF.

The chain links TRBV19 to TRBJ2-5; D possibly corresponds to TRBD2 (6 bases). The CDR3 covers 15 residues. Trimming shortened V by 6 bases and J by 0 bases, and 14 bases separated the two germline ends. Germline V gene sequence: CDR1 LNHDA, CDR2 SQIVND (reference sequence). The CDR3 DNA is TGTGCCAGTAGCGGGAGTGGCCTGCACCAAGAGACCCAGTACTTC. This translates into CASSGSGLHQETQYF.

V and J are TRBV19 and TRBJ2-1; 14 nucleotides line up with TRBD2. After removal of 2 bases from V and 4 bases from J, the junction contained 7 bases not matched to a gene. The germline V gene has CDR1 LNHDA and CDR2 SQIVND (reference sequence). The CDR3 is made up of 18 amino acids. The CDR3 nucleotides read TGTGCCAGTAGTATATGGTGGACTAGCGGGAGGCCTTACAATGAGCAGTTCTTC. It specifies CASSIWWTSGRPYNEQFF.

The J gene is TRBJ2-1, the V gene TRBV7-6; 13 bases map to TRBD2. Germline CDR1 reads SGHVS; CDR2 reads FNYEAQ. The ends lost 5 bases at V and 7 bases at J; junction bases unmatched: 17. The CDR3 has 19 amino acids. CDR3 residues: CASSPRLAGGPRSYNEQFF. CDR3 DNA sequence: TGTGCCAGCAGCCCCCGACTAGCGGGAGGTCCCAGGTCGTATAATGAGCAGTTCTTC.

J is TRBJ2-5 and V is TRBV7-9; D is unresolved. V was shortened by 4 bases and J by 9 bases, with 15 bases between the two germline ends. This CDR3 has 13 amino acids. Germline CDR1 and CDR2: SEHNR and FQNEAQ (reference sequence). DNA of the CDR3: TGTGCCAGCAGCTCTGGTTGCCATGGGGCCCAGTACTTC. Its protein product is CASSSGCHGAQYF. The full variable domain, completed using reference TRBV7-9 and TRBJ2-5, is DTGVSQNPRHKITKRGQNVTFRCDPISEHNRLYWYRQTLGQGPEFLTYFQNEAQLEKSRLLSDRFSAERPKGSFSTLEIQRTEQGDSAMYLCASSSGCHGAQYFGPGTRLLVL.

DNA for the CDR3: TGTGCCGCAGTTTGCAAAACACCGGGACTCCCAACCTACAATGAGCAGTTCTTC. This codes for CAAVCKTPGLPTYNEQFF. The rearrangement links TRBV28 to TRBJ2-1, with D possibly TRBD2 on 6 matching bases. The ends were cut back, 11 bases at V and 2 bases at J, with 28 bases in the middle. CDR1 and CDR2 (germline): MDHEN, SYDVKM. There are 18 residues in the CDR3. Looking up the rest from reference TRBV28 and TRBJ2-1 gives the full variable domain: DVKVTQSSRYLVKRTGEKVFLECVQDMDHENMFWYRQDPGLGLRLIYFSYDVKMKEKGDIPEGYSVSREKKERFSLILESASTNQTSMYLCAAVCKTPGLPTYNEQFFGPGTRLTVL.

The chain combines TRBV15 with TRBJ2-1; possible D gene TRBD1, 7 bases. The CDR3 has 14 amino acids. The V gene lost 2 bases and the J gene lost 8 bases, with 13 bases spanning the gap. Per germline, CDR1 LNHNV and CDR2 YYDKDF (reference sequence). CDR3 amino acids: CATSRHDRDYEQFF. The CDR3 nucleotides read TGTGCCACCAGCAGACACGACAGGGACTATGAGCAGTTCTTC.

The chain recombines TRBV7-6 with TRBJ2-7; 11 bases align to TRBD2. The length of the CDR3 is 17 residues. Germline trimming cut 5 bases from V and 0 bases from J; bases unmatched to any gene: 9. CDR1 SGHVS and CDR2 FNYEAQ come from the germline V gene. The CDR3 DNA is TGTGCCAGCAGCCCGATAGGACTAGCGGGCCTCTCCTACGAGCAGTACTTC. Protein sequence: CASSPIGLAGLSYEQYF.

This chain connects TRBV27 to TRBJ2-1; 10 nucleotides line up with TRBD2. Germline assignment: CDR1 MNHEY and CDR2 SMNVEV (reference sequence). The trim removed 2 bases at V and 4 bases at J, leaving 8 bases unmatched. The CDR3 loop spans 17 amino acids. The DNA of the CDR3 is TGTGCCAGCAGTTTAACTTTAGCGGGAGGCGTATACAATGAGCAGTTCTTC. Residues: CASSLTLAGGVYNEQFF.

J is TRBJ1-1 and V is TRBV7-6, with 8 positions matching TRBD1. This CDR3 has 17 amino acids. The V segment lost 1 base and the J segment 0 bases; nucleotides outside the gene matches: 7. In germline, CDR1 is SGHVS, CDR2 FNYEAQ. CDR3: CASSLEVKQGVNTEAFF. DNA of the CDR3: TGTGCCAGCAGCTTAGAAGTCAAACAGGGGGTGAACACTGAAGCTTTCTTT.

CDR3: CASSQVPGTDTQYF. Written as DNA, the CDR3 is TGCGCCAGCAGCCAAGTTCCAGGGACAGATACGCAGTATTTT. The rearrangement links TRBV4-1 to TRBJ2-3; D might be TRBD1 (5 bases). Germline CDR1 MGHRA, CDR2 YSYEKL. V was pared by 1 base and J by 3 bases, with 8 bases between. CDR3 size: 14 residues.

This clone was seen just once. The chain uses TRBV27 and TRBJ2-5; D may be TRBD1 (5 bases). The CDR3 is made up of 12 amino acids. Germline CDR1 reads MNHEY; CDR2 reads SMNVEV (reference sequence). The V end lost 10 bases, the J end lost 6 bases, and 15 bases lay between the germline ends. DNA for the CDR3: TGTGCCATCATGAGGAAGGGGCAGACCCAGTACTTC. Translating gives CAIMRKGQTQYF.